The clone carrying this TCR beta chain has more than one count but fewer than ten. The ends were cut back, 4 bases at V and 0 bases at J, with 10 bases in the middle. The germline V gene encodes CDR1 MNHEY and CDR2 SVGAGI. The CDR3 covers 14 residues. Arm-PCR of CDR3 regions with iRepertoire HTBI primers generated TCR beta libraries. TCRdb recomputed calls from the multiplex PCR reads with MiXCR, one row per CDR3 protein. The sample holds a few hundred thousand distinct CDR3 sequences, around 22% seen once. Indicated time point: persistent/refractory GD, antithyroid drugs over 5 years with positive TRAb. PBMC RNA served as the TCR library source. The source of the patients was an endocrinology department in Xi'an, China. This sample was taken from a study of regulatory T cells in long-lasting Graves disease.

The specimen comprised peripheral blood mononuclear cells (PBMCs), sampled when the disease was refractory, from a patient treated with antithyroid drugs. This chain uses TRBV6-5 with TRBJ2-7; the D is unclear. The receptor was isolated from a female donor with Graves disease. The CDR3 spells CASSSHRGSYEQYF. In DNA form, the CDR3 reads TGTGCCAGCAGTTCGCACCGAGGCTCCTACGAGCAGTACTTC.